This T cell receptor beta chain was documented in a study of blood T cell repertoires in COVID-19. Study-wide context: Material from acute and convalescent COVID-19 was sourced from the United States, Italy and Spain.

Here immunoSEQ multiplex PCR was the method, and the copy in TCRdb shows in-frame clones only, minus some. The repertoire includes about 180,000 clones, about nine tenths of them detected once, and about 3.9% sits in the top ten. Germline lookup yields CDR1 MNHNS and CDR2 SASEGT. V was shortened by 0 bases and J by 0 bases, with 15 bases between the two germline ends. The CDR3 is 18 amino acids. The sequenced sample was peripheral blood. This TCR came from a woman aged 30 to 39 with acute or convalescent COVID-19. V usage is TRBV6-1 and J usage is TRBJ2-4; no clear D gene. CDR3 region: CASSEAPTQSLAKNIQYF. CDR3 DNA sequence: TGTGCCAGCAGTGAAGCGCCGACACAAAGTCTAGCCAAAAACATTCAGTACTTC.